The clone carrying this T cell receptor beta chain showed up just a few times. Its target is not known. This PCR relied on a set of 60 Vbeta primers and 13 Jbeta primers. TCRdb's copy holds only in-frame clones and misses some; the assay was immunoSEQ multiplex PCR. The top ten clones hold about 2.3% of a sample with about 94,000 clones, roughly 8.2% of them seen once. The data were obtained in a study of cytomegalovirus exposure and HLA in healthy donors. Study-wide background: From 150 million to 200 million T cells, an earlier analysis saw around 120 million unique TCR beta sequences.

V shed 1 base and J shed 3 bases, with 10 bases lying between them. From germline, CDR1 is SGHRS and CDR2 YFSETQ. CDR3 length equals 15 residues. Points from the study as a whole: Most of the TCR beta V segments (in an earlier analysis) were productive either about 87% or about 30% of the time. Later on, a genetic analysis was performed. It linked a missense variant in DCLRE1C with V- and J-gene trimming of TCR beta. A later analysis found TCR association rates differed by HLA locus, highest for DRB1 and lowest for HLA-C.

Source material: PBMCs. This rearrangement joins TRBV5-1 to TRBJ2-2, with D perhaps TRBD2 (6 bases). The sequence was collected from a man aged 50 to 60 in good health and CMV-seronegative. CDR3 sequence reads: CASSLRDSYTGELFF. CDR3 in DNA: TGCGCCAGCAGCTTGCGGGACTCATACACCGGGGAGCTGTTTTTT.